One TCR beta chain is described in this entry. This sample is part of a study of blood T cell repertoires in COVID-19. The wider study: Specimens from acute and convalescent COVID-19 originated in the United States, Italy and Spain. PBMCs, B-cell-depleted T cells, or T cells were the source of the cDNA or gDNA that made up the material.

The CDR3 spans 14 residues. Germline V gene data show CDR1 as LNHDA and CDR2 as SQIVND (reference sequence). V lost 3 bases to trimming and J lost 5 bases, with 11 bases between them. In the original workflow: Estimation of nucleated cell counts relied on the amplification of reference gene primers. Clones were sequenced by immunoSEQ multiplex PCR, and TCRdb holds only the in-frame ones, with some missing. That table furnishes V, J and clone size, whereas the DNA furnished D and trimming. Among around 150,000 clones listed, over 60% were seen once. Sequenced material: peripheral blood. This receptor was identified in a woman of 80 years or more with active or convalescent COVID-19. The chain combines TRBV19 with TRBJ2-1; unclear D gene. The CDR3 region has the DNA TGTGCCAGTAGTATGTTTTCGGCGGACAATGAGCAGTTCTTC. Its translation is CASSMFSADNEQFF.